The sequence of this T cell receptor beta chain was determined in a study of T cell changes during pregnancy in multiple sclerosis. The CDR3 runs 15 residues. Between the trimmed V and J ends, which lost 0 bases and 5 bases, there was a span of 14 bases. Per the germline V gene, CDR1 is SGHRS and CDR2 is YFSETQ. Data came from immunoSEQ multiplex PCR; TCRdb stores just in-frame clones and leaves some out. This sample has about 92,000 clones, with around 93% found just once. J is TRBJ2-5 and V is TRBV5-1; D is possibly TRBD1 (5 bases). This sequence originates from a female donor with multiple sclerosis, enrolled in a pregnancy study. The material was peripheral blood, obtained in the third trimester of pregnancy. CDR3 bases: TGCGCCAGCAGCTTGGGTGGGGCCGAAGGGGAGACCCAGTACTTC. It encodes CASSLGGAEGETQYF.